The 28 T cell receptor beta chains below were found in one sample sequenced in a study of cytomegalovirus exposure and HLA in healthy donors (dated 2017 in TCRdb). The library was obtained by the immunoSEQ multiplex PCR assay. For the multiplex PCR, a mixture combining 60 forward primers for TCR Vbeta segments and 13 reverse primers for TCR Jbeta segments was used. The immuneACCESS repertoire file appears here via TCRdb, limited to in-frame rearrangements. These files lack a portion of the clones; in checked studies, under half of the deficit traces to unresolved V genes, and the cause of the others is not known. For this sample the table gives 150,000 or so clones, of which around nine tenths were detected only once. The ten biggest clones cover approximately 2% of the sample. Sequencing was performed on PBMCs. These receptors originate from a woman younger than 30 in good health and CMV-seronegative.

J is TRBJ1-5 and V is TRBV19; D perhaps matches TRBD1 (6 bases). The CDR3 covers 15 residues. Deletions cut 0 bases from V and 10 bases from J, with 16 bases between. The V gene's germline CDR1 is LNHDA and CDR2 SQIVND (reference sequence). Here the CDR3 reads CASSIDLGGHTPQHF. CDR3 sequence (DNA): TGTGCCAGTAGTATAGACCTAGGGGGACATACCCCCCAGCATTTT.

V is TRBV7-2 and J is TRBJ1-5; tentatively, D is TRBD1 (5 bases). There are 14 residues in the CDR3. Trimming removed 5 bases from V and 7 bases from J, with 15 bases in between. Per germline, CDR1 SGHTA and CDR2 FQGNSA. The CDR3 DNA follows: TGTGCCAGCAGCCGTCCCGGGGGATCGCAGCCCCAGCATTTT. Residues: CASSRPGGSQPQHF.

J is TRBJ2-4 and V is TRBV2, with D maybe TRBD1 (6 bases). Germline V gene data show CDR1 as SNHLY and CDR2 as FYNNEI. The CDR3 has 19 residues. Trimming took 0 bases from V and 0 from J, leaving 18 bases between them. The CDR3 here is CASSEALRDTLVAKNIQYF. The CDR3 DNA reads TGTGCCAGCAGTGAAGCGCTTCGGGACACCCTAGTAGCCAAAAACATTCAGTACTTC. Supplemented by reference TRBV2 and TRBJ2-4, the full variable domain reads EPEVTQTPSHQVTQMGQEVILRCVPISNHLYFYWYRQILGQKVEFLVSFYNNEISEKSEIFDDQFSVERPDGSNFTLKIRSTKLEDSAMYFCASSEALRDTLVAKNIQYFGAGTRLSVL.

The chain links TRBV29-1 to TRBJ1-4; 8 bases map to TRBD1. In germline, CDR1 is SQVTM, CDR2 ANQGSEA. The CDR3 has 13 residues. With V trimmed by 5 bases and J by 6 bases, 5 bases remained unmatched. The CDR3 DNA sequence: TGCAGCGTTTTACAGGGGGGAGATGAAAAACTGTTTTTT. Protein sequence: CSVLQGGDEKLFF.

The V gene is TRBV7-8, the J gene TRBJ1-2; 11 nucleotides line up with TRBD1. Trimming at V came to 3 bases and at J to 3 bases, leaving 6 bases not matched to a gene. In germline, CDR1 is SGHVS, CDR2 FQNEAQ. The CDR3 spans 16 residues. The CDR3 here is CASSFGTGGLDYGYTF. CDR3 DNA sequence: TGTGCCAGCAGCTTCGGGACAGGGGGGTTAGACTATGGCTACACCTTC.

Here the CDR3 DNA reads TGTGCCAGCTCACCGGACAGGGATACTGGCTACACCTTC. Amino acid sequence: CASSPDRDTGYTF. The chain is built from TRBV18 and TRBJ1-2, with 8 positions matching TRBD1. The CDR3 length is 13 residues. Losses at the gene ends were 3 bases for V and 7 bases for J; bases not matched to a gene: 4. In germline, CDR1 is KGHSH, CDR2 LQKENI.

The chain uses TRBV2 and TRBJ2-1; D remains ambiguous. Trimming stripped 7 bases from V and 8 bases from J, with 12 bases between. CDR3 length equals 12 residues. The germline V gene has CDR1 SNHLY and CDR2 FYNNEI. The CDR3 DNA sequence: TGTGCCAGCAAACTCGGAGTTGATGAGCAGTTCTTC. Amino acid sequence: CASKLGVDEQFF.

In DNA form, the CDR3 reads TGTGCCAGCAGCTTAGATGGACAGGGGGCTAACTATGGCTACACCTTC. Protein sequence: CASSLDGQGANYGYTF. This rearrangement joins TRBV7-9 to TRBJ1-2, with 10 bases fitting TRBD1. Trimming took 1 base from V and 0 from J; bases not matched to a gene: 2. The CDR3 runs 16 residues. Germline CDR1 and CDR2: SEHNR and FQNEAQ (reference sequence).

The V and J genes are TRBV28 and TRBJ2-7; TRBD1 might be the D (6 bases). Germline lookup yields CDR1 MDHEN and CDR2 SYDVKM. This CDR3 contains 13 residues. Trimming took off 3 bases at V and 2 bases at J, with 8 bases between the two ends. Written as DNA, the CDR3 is TGTGCCAGCAGTTTTCCAGGGGCCTACGAGCAGTACTTC. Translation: CASSFPGAYEQYF.

This CDR3 is CASSLGLRLAGGEQYF. The CDR3 DNA is TGTGCCAGCAGCTTAGGGCTTCGACTAGCGGGAGGCGAGCAGTACTTC. V gene TRBV13 combines with J gene TRBJ2-7; 13 bases map to TRBD2. The J segment lost 6 bases and the V segment lost 0 bases, leaving 5 bases of the junction unmatched. Germline CDR1 and CDR2: PRHDT and FYEKMQ (reference sequence). The CDR3 is 16 residues long.

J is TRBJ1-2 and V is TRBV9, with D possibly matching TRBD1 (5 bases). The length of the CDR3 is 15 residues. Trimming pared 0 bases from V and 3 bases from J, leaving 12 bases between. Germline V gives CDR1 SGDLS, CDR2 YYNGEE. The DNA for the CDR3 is TGTGCCAGCAGCGTAGACAGGTCCCTGCACTATGGCTACACCTTC. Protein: CASSVDRSLHYGYTF.

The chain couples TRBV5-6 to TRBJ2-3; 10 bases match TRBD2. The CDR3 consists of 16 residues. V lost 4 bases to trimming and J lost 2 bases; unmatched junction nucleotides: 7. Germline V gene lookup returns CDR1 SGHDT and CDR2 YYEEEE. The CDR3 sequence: CASSQLAGVLTDTQYF. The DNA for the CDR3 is TGTGCCAGCAGCCAGCTAGCGGGGGTGCTCACAGATACGCAGTATTTT.

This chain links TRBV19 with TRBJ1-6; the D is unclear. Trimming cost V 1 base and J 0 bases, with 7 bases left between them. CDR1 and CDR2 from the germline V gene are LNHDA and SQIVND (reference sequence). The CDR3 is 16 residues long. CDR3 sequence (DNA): TGTGCCAGTAGTATAGGAGGGAACTCCTATAATTCACCCCTCCACTTT. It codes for CASSIGGNSYNSPLHF. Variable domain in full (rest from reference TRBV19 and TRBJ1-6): DGGITQSPKYLFRKEGQNVTLSCEQNLNHDAMYWYRQDPGQGLRLIYYSQIVNDFQKGDIAEGYSVSREKKESFPLTVTSAQKNPTAFYLCASSIGGNSYNSPLHFGNGTRLTVT.

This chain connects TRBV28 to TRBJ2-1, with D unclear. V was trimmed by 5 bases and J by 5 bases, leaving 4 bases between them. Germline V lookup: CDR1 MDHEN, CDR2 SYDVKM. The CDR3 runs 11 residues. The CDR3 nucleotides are TGTGCCAGCAGTCTCGACAATGAGCAGTTCTTC. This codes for CASSLDNEQFF.

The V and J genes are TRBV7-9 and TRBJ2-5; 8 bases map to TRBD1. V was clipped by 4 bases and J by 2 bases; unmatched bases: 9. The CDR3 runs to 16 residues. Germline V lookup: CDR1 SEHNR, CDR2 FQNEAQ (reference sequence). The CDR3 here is CASSSKDRVRQETQYF. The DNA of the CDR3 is TGTGCCAGCAGCTCCAAGGACAGGGTCCGACAAGAGACCCAGTACTTC.

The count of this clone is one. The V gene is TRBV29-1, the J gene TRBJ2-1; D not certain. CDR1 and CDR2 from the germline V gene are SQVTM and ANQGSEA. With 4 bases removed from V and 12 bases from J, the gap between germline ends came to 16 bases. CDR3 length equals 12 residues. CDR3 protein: CSVGSGWFGQFF. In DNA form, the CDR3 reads TGCAGCGTTGGGTCAGGATGGTTTGGGCAGTTCTTC.

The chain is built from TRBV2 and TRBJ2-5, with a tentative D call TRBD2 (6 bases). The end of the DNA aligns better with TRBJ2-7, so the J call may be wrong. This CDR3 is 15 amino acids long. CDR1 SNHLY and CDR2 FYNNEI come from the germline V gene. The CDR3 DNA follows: TGTGCCAGCAGGCGGGACTTCCCCCAAAACTACGAGCAGTACTTC. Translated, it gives CASRRDFPQNYEQYF.

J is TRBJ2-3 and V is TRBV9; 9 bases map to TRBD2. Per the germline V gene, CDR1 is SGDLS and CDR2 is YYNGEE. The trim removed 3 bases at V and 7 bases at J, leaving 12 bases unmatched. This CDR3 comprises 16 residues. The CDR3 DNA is TGTGCCAGCAGCGCCTCGGCGGCGGGGGGGCAAAATACGCAGTATTTT. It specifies CASSASAAGGQNTQYF.

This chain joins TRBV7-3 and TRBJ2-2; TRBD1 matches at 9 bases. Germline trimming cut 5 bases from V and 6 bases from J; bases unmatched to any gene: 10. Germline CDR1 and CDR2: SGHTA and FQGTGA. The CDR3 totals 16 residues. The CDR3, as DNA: TGTGCCAGCAGCGAGGACAGGGGACTTTCAGCCGGGGAGCTGTTTTTT. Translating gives CASSEDRGLSAGELFF.

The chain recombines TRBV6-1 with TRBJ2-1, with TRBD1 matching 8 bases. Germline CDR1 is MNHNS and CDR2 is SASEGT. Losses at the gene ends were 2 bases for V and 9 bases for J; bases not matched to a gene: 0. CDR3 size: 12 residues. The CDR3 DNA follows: TGTGCCAGCAGTGAAACAGGGGGTGAGCAGTTCTTC. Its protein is CASSETGGEQFF.

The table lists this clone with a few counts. The DNA of the CDR3 is TGTGCCAGCAGCTCCGGGACAGGGCCCTACGAGCAGTACTTC. Translated: CASSSGTGPYEQYF. The gene calls are TRBV7-8 and TRBJ2-7; 9 bases agree with TRBD1. J lost 2 bases, V lost 4 bases, and 3 bases had no gene match. CDR1 SGHVS and CDR2 FQNEAQ come from the germline V gene. This CDR3 region has 14 residues.

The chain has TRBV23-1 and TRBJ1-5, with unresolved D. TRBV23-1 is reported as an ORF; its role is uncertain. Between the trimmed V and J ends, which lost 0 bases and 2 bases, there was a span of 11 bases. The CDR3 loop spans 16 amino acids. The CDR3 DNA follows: TGCGCCAGCAGTCAATCGTTTCCTTCGGGCAATCAGCCCCAGCATTTT. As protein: CASSQSFPSGNQPQHF.

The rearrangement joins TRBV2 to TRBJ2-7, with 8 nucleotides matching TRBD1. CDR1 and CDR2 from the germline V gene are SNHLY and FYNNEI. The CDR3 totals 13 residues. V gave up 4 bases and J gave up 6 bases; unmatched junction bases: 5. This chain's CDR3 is CASSGTGSGEQYF. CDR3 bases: TGTGCCAGCAGTGGGACAGGGTCTGGCGAGCAGTACTTC.

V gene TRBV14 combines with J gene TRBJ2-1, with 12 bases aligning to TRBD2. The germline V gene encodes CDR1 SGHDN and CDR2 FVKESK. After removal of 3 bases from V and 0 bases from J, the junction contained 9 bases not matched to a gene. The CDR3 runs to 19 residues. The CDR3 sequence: CASSHPSGGGSSSYNEQFF. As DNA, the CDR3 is TGTGCCAGCAGCCACCCTAGCGGGGGGGGGAGTAGCTCCTACAATGAGCAGTTCTTC.

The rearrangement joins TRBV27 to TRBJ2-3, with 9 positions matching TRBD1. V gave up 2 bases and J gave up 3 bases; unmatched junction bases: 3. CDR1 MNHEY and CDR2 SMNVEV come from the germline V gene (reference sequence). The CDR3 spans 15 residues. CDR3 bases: TGTGCCAGCAGTTTAGGGGACAGGGTTACAGATACGCAGTATTTT. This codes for CASSLGDRVTDTQYF.

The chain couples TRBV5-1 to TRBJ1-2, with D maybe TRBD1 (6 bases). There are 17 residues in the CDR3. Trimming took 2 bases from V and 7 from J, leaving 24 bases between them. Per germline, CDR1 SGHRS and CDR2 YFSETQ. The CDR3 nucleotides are TGCGCCAGCAGCTTTTCCACAAGGACCACAGGGTTCCCTGGCTACACCTTC. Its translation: CASSFSTRTTGFPGYTF. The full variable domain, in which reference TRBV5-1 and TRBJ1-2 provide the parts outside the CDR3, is KAGVTQTPRYLIKTRGQQVTLSCSPISGHRSVSWYQQTPGQGLQFLFEYFSETQRNKGNFPGRFSGRQFSNSRSEMNVSTLELGDSALYLCASSFSTRTTGFPGYTFGSGTRLTVV.

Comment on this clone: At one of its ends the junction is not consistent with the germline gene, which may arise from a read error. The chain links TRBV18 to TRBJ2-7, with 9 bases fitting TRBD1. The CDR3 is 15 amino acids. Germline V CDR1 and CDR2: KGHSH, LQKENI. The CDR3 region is CASSPPRGQGYEQYF. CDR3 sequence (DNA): TGTGCCAGCTCTCCACCTAGGGGACAGGGCTACGAGCAGTACTTC.

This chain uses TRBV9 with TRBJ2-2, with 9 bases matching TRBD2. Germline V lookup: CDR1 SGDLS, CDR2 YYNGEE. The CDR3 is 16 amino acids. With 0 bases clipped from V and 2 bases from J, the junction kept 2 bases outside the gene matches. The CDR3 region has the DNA TGTGCCAGCAGCGTAGGACTAGCGGCTAACACCGGGGAGCTGTTTTTT. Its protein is CASSVGLAANTGELFF.